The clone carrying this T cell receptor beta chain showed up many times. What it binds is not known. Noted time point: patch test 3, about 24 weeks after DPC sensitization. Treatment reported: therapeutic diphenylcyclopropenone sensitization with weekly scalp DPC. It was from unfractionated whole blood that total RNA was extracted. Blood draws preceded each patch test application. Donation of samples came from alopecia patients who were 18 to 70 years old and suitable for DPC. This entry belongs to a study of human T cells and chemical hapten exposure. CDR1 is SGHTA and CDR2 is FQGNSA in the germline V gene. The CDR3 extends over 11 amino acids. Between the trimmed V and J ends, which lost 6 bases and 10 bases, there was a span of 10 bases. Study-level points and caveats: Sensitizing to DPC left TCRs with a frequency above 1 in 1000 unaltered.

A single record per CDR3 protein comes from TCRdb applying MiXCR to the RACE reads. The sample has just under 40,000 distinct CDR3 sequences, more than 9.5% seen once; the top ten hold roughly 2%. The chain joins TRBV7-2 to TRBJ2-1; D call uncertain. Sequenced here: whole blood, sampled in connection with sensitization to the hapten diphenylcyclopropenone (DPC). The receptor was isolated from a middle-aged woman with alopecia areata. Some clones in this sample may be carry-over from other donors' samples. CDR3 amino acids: CASSRIDEQFF. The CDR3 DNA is TGTGCCAGCAGTCGGATAGACGAGCAGTTCTTC.